The TCR beta chain described here comes from a study of blood T cell repertoires in COVID-19. Study information: The United States, Italy and Spain supplied acute and convalescent COVID-19 samples. The analysed material was cDNA or gDNA that came from T cells, B-cell-depleted T cells, or PBMCs.

It was during active infection that Seattle patients were enrolled and then longitudinally followed. Generated by immunoSEQ multiplex PCR, the TCRdb table keeps only in-frame clones and is missing some. The sample lists 300,000 to 400,000 clones, around 89% seen once, with around 3% in the top ten. CDR3 size: 16 residues. Germline V gene data show CDR1 as SGHNT and CDR2 as YENEEA. V trimming: 0 bases; J trimming: 0 bases; junction bases outside the gene matches: 4. Sequencing input: peripheral blood. The V gene is TRBV11-3, the J gene TRBJ1-1, with 7 positions matching TRBD1. The receptor's source is a woman younger than 45 with COVID-19, enrolled during active disease. The CDR3 reads CASSLDPTGLNTEAFF. CDR3 in DNA: TGTGCCAGCAGCTTAGATCCGACAGGGTTGAACACTGAAGCTTTCTTT.